The next 18 T cell receptor beta chains were all read from a single sample in a study of OX40 agonist ivuxolimab in advanced cancers. Profiling relied on immunoSEQ multiplex PCR, and the TCRdb table lists in-frame clones only, not all of them. Here the sample spans about 36,000 clones, 81% being singletons. The sample consisted of CD4+ or CD8+ T cells sorted from blood, taken in a trial of the OX40 agonist ivuxolimab. The receptors here all came from an adult with an advanced solid tumor such as melanoma, head and neck, liver or kidney cancer.

The chain recombines TRBV28 with TRBJ1-2; D is undetermined. The CDR3 is 13 residues long. In germline, CDR1 is MDHEN, CDR2 SYDVKM. Trimming left V 5 bases short and J 2 bases short, with 9 bases between. The CDR3 region has the DNA TGTGCCAGCAGTCGCACGGAGAACTATGGCTACACCTTC. Amino acids: CASSRTENYGYTF.

V gene TRBV28 combines with J gene TRBJ1-4; no clear D. The CDR3 spans 10 residues. CDR1 and CDR2 from the germline V gene are MDHEN and SYDVKM. With 9 bases removed from V and 11 bases from J, the gap between germline ends came to 10 bases. CDR3 DNA sequence: TGTGCCAGTGGGAGGGATAAACTGTTTTTT. Its protein product is CASGRDKLFF.

The chain combines TRBV19 with TRBJ2-1; D ambiguous. V gave up 7 bases and J gave up 6 bases, with 10 bases separating them. This CDR3 has 12 amino acids. From germline, CDR1 is LNHDA and CDR2 SQIVND (reference sequence). CDR3 in DNA: TGTGCCAGTAAAGATTTTACCAATGAGCAGTTCTTC. Translation: CASKDFTNEQFF.

This chain links TRBV5-1 with TRBJ2-2, with D possibly being TRBD1 or TRBD2 (6 bases each). Per germline, CDR1 SGHRS and CDR2 YFSETQ. The length of the CDR3 is 17 residues. Trimming cost V 4 bases and J 5 bases, with 21 bases left between them. CDR3 loop: CASSPGPGAVGTGELFF. CDR3 in DNA: TGCGCCAGCAGCCCTGGCCCGGGGGCCGTCGGTACCGGGGAGCTGTTTTTT.

This rearrangement joins TRBV5-8 to TRBJ2-1; D remains ambiguous. Trimming removed 6 bases from V and 3 bases from J, with 16 bases in between. The germline V gene has CDR1 SGHTS and CDR2 YDEGEE. The CDR3 loop spans 15 amino acids. Written as DNA, the CDR3 is TGTGCCAGCACCCCAGGTAGGAGCAGCTACAATGAGCAGTTCTTC. This sequence encodes CASTPGRSSYNEQFF. The full variable domain, with the rest looked up from reference TRBV5-8 and TRBJ2-1, is EAGVTQSPTHLIKTRGQQATLRCSPISGHTSVYWYQQALGLGLQFLLWYDEGEERNRGNFPPRFSGRQFPNYSSELNVNALELEDSALYLCASTPGRSSYNEQFFGPGTRLTVL.

The V and J genes are TRBV29-1 and TRBJ2-1; 11 nucleotides match TRBD2. After removal of 7 bases from V and 12 bases from J, the junction contained 8 bases not matched to a gene. Germline assignment: CDR1 SQVTM and CDR2 ANQGSEA. This CDR3 has 12 residues. CDR3: CSALLAGGRQFF. CDR3 DNA sequence: TGCAGCGCCCTTCTAGCGGGGGGCCGGCAGTTCTTC.

The V and J genes are TRBV29-1 and TRBJ2-2, with 8 bases fitting TRBD1. The length of the CDR3 is 13 residues. Germline V gene lookup returns CDR1 SQVTM and CDR2 ANQGSEA. V was pared by 6 bases and J by 5 bases, with 5 bases of the junction left unmatched. The DNA for the CDR3 is TGCAGCGTACGACAGGGGATAACCGGGGAGCTGTTTTTT. Translation gives CSVRQGITGELFF.

The V call is TRBV7-6, the J call TRBJ2-7; 13 positions agree with TRBD2. The CDR3 runs to 15 residues. CDR1 is SGHVS and CDR2 is FNYEAQ in the germline V gene. J lost 4 bases, V lost 1 base, and 1 base had no gene match. Here the CDR3 reads CASSLGLAGGYEQYF. Here the CDR3 DNA reads TGTGCCAGCAGCTTAGGACTAGCGGGAGGTTACGAGCAGTACTTC.

This clone was counted once. This chain uses TRBV5-4 with TRBJ2-7; TRBD1 matches at 7 bases. CDR3 length equals 11 residues. V trimming: 6 bases; J trimming: 7 bases; junction bases outside the gene matches: 4. Germline V gene lookup returns CDR1 SGHNT and CDR2 YYREEE (reference sequence). The CDR3 DNA sequence: TGTGCCAGCAAGGGGGCGGGTGAGCAGTACTTC. Protein product: CASKGAGEQYF.

V is TRBV28 and J is TRBJ2-5, with 8 bases identical to TRBD2. CDR3 length: 12 amino acids. CDR1 and CDR2 (germline): MDHEN, SYDVKM. V dropped 8 bases and J dropped 5; count of bases not matched to a gene: 4. CDR3 bases: TGTGCCAGCGGACTAGCCCCCGAGACCCAGTACTTC. Amino acids: CASGLAPETQYF.

V gene TRBV7-2 combines with J gene TRBJ1-1; TRBD1 matches 7 bases. CDR3 length: 16 residues. Germline values: CDR1 SGHTA, CDR2 FQGNSA. Losses at the gene ends were 2 bases for V and 2 bases for J; bases not matched to a gene: 8. The CDR3 here is CASSLSGQVLNTEAFF. In DNA form, the CDR3 reads TGTGCCAGCAGCTTATCAGGACAGGTTTTAAACACTGAAGCTTTCTTT.

The J gene is TRBJ2-3, the V gene TRBV6-4; a weak D match, TRBD2 (8 bases). The CDR3 loop spans 15 amino acids. V lost 5 bases to trimming and J lost 6 bases, with 18 bases between them. Germline V CDR1 and CDR2: MRHNA, SNTAGT. Here the CDR3 reads CASSRDSGSTDTQYF. The CDR3 nucleotides read TGTGCCAGCAGTCGGGACAGCGGGAGTACGGATACGCAGTATTTT.

The J gene is TRBJ1-5, the V gene TRBV6-5; no clear D. Per the germline V gene, CDR1 is MNHEY and CDR2 is SVGAGI. The CDR3 totals 13 residues. V was trimmed by 1 base and J by 7 bases, leaving 8 bases between them. Here the CDR3 DNA reads TGTGCCAGCAGTTACTTGCCGGTCCAGCCCCAGCATTTT. Translated, it gives CASSYLPVQPQHF.

The chain links TRBV4-1 to TRBJ1-5, with TRBD1 identical over 8 bases. The germline CDR1 and CDR2 sequences are MGHRA and YSYEKL. The CDR3 contains 17 residues. V lost 1 base to trimming and J lost 5 bases; unmatched junction nucleotides: 10. The chain's CDR3 is CASSQVGGRGQDQPQHF. CDR3 bases: TGCGCCAGCAGCCAAGTTGGGGGCAGGGGGCAGGATCAGCCCCAGCATTTT.

This chain uses TRBV28 with TRBJ1-5, with TRBD1 identical over 8 bases. This CDR3 contains 14 residues. CDR1 and CDR2 from the germline V gene are MDHEN and SYDVKM. After removal of 6 bases from V and 11 bases from J, the junction contained 12 bases not matched to a gene. The CDR3 nucleotides read TGTGCCAGCAGCCGCGCCACAGGGGGTGAAGCCCAGCATTTT. It specifies CASSRATGGEAQHF.

This chain uses TRBV28 with TRBJ2-7, with a tentative D call TRBD1 (6 bases). The CDR3 sequence is 15 residues long. The ends were cut back, 5 bases at V and 3 bases at J, with 17 bases in the middle. Germline CDR1 reads MDHEN; CDR2 reads SYDVKM. The CDR3 is CASSGTGQKSYEQYF. In nucleotides, the CDR3 is TGTGCCAGCAGTGGGACCGGACAGAAGAGCTACGAGCAGTACTTC.

The sample holds a few counts of this clone. The chain recombines TRBV9 with TRBJ2-4, with TRBD1 identical over 8 bases. V lost 3 bases and J lost 5; bases outside the gene matches: 4. Germline V gene lookup returns CDR1 SGDLS and CDR2 YYNGEE. The CDR3 totals 14 residues. The CDR3 reads CASSAGTGQNIQYF. The CDR3 nucleotides read TGTGCCAGCAGCGCCGGGACAGGACAAAACATTCAGTACTTC.

The chain joins TRBV14 to TRBJ1-3; D gene unclear. The CDR3 has 15 residues. Germline-derived CDR1 and CDR2 are SGHDN and FVKESK. Deletions cut 3 bases from V and 1 base from J, with 10 bases between. This CDR3 is CASSQQQLSGNTIYF. The CDR3 DNA sequence: TGTGCCAGCAGCCAGCAACAGCTTTCTGGAAACACCATATATTTT.